Presented here are 5 T cell receptor beta chains from one specimen sequenced in a study of T-cell reconstitution after alpha-beta-depleted transplantation in children. A library of TCRbeta sequences, prepared with unique molecular identifiers, was generated. TCRdb independently ran MiXCR on the PCR reads; one entry per CDR3 protein. The sample includes 190,000 or so distinct CDR3 sequences, less than 8% of them seen just once. The sample in question was PBMCs from the stem cell graft donor, obtained from the stem cell graft. These receptors were obtained from a human donor who donated a stem cell graft to a child with Wiskott-Aldrich syndrome.

This clonotype was counted a few times. The chain is built from TRBV4-3 and TRBJ1-6; D is possibly TRBD1 (5 bases). Germline V gives CDR1 LGHNA, CDR2 YSLEER. Deletions cut 4 bases from V and 8 bases from J, with 12 bases between. The length of the CDR3 is 14 residues. CDR3 coding DNA: TGCGCCAGCAGCCGAGGCCAAGGGGATTCACCCCTCCACTTT. It translates to CASSRGQGDSPLHF.

This clonotype was counted at least ten times. J is TRBJ2-1 and V is TRBV9, with D unresolved. The CDR3 contains 15 residues. Trimming stripped 3 bases from V and 0 bases from J, with 10 bases between. Germline CDR1 reads SGDLS; CDR2 reads YYNGEE. The CDR3 bases are TGTGCCAGCAGCGCTCACGAGAGCTCCTACAATGAGCAGTTCTTC. Protein product: CASSAHESSYNEQFF. Based on the CDR3 plus reference TRBV9 and TRBJ2-1, the full variable domain is DSGVTQTPKHLITATGQRVTLRCSPRSGDLSVYWYQQSLDQGLQFLIQYYNGEERAKGNILERFSAQQFPDLHSELNLSSLELGDSALYFCASSAHESSYNEQFFGPGTRLTVL.

The rearrangement links TRBV6-2 or TRBV6-3 to TRBJ2-1; D gene uncertain. Germline V gene lookup returns CDR1 MNHEY and CDR2 SVGEGT. CDR3 length: 14 residues. Between the trimmed V and J ends, which lost 4 bases and 8 bases, there was a span of 15 bases. The DNA for the CDR3 is TGTGCCAGCAGTTCAAGACGAGCTTTCGATGAGCAGTTCTTC. Its protein product is CASSSRRAFDEQFF.

This clonotype has a count of ten or more. The gene calls are TRBV5-1 and TRBJ1-5; TRBD1 is a possible D gene (6 bases). CDR1 and CDR2 (germline): SGHRS, YFSETQ. V lost 8 bases to trimming and J lost 5 bases, with 20 bases between them. The CDR3 extends over 15 amino acids. In nucleotides, the CDR3 is TGCGCCAGAGTGGACAGAACTACCAGAGATCAGCCCCAGCATTTT. Its protein product is CARVDRTTRDQPQHF.

This clonotype was counted at least ten times. The V gene is TRBV7-2, the J gene TRBJ2-7; maybe TRBD2 (5 bases). Trimming removed 11 bases at V and 5 bases at J, with 16 bases between. The CDR3 length is 12 residues. The germline gives CDR1 SGHTA, CDR2 FQGNSA. The CDR3 loop reads CAAEGGSNEQYF. CDR3 nucleotide sequence: TGTGCCGCCGAGGGTGGATCCAACGAGCAGTACTTC.